Listed below are T cell receptor beta chains from one sample, sequenced in a study of T-cell reconstitution after alpha-beta-depleted transplantation in children. Via MiXCR, TCRdb re-called the PCR reads, giving one row per CDR3 protein. The table has a few hundred thousand distinct CDR3 sequences, 10% to 15% seen once. The sample consisted of PBMCs, taken from the stem cell graft. Receptors originate from a human donor who donated a stem cell graft to a child with Fanconi anemia. Both conserved end residues are part of each CDR3. The D gene is left open where the match is weak. Clone size is shown for a subset of rows, as once, few, many or a class of expanded clone.

CDR3	DNA	length	size	V	J	D
CASSLRQGAYEQYF	TGTGCCAGCAGCTTACGTCAGGGGGCCTACGAGCAGTACTTC	14	few	TRBV7-8	TRBJ2-7	TRBD1
CASSITGLTEAFF	TGCGCCAGCAGCATTACAGGCCTCACTGAAGCTTTCTTT	13	-	TRBV5-1	TRBJ1-1	-
CSALILGSSLDDGYTF	TGCAGCGCCCTTATATTAGGGTCCTCCCTAGACGATGGCTACACCTTC	16	-	TRBV29-1	TRBJ1-2	-
CASSLIRGGGAGDTQYF	TGTGCCAGCAGCTTAATTCGGGGCGGGGGGGCTGGAGATACGCAGTATTTT	17	-	TRBV7-2	TRBJ2-3	TRBD2
CASSFPGSGEQYF	TGCGCCAGCAGCTTCCCGGGGTCCGGAGAGCAGTACTTC	13	few	TRBV5-1	TRBJ2-7	-
CASKLAGPNTEAFF	TGTGCCAGCAAGCTAGCCGGGCCGAACACTGAAGCTTTCTTT	14	few	TRBV2	TRBJ1-1	-
CASSSGQAEETQYF	TGCGCCAGCAGCTCGGGACAGGCGGAGGAGACCCAGTACTTC	14	few	TRBV5-1	TRBJ2-5	TRBD1
CASSQGGNYNEQFF	TGTGCCAGCAGCCAAGGGGGGAACTACAATGAGCAGTTCTTC	14	-	TRBV5-5	TRBJ2-1	-
CATTGTGGHTGELFF	TGTGCCACGACCGGGACAGGGGGCCACACCGGGGAGCTGTTTTTT	15	-	TRBV12-3/TRBV12-4	TRBJ2-2	TRBD1
CASSPGTSGWFTGELFF	TGTGCCAGCAGCCCGGGGACTAGCGGTTGGTTCACCGGGGAGCTGTTTTTT	17	many	TRBV9	TRBJ2-2	TRBD2
CASSRSPPGLADTGELFF	TGTGCCAGCAGCCGCAGTCCACCGGGACTAGCGGACACCGGGGAGCTGTTTTTT	18	-	TRBV4-2	TRBJ2-2	TRBD2
CASSQTVNTEAFF	TGTGCCAGCAGTCAAACGGTGAACACTGAAGCTTTCTTT	13	many	TRBV3-1	TRBJ1-1	-
CAISGTGRGNTIYF	TGTGCCATCAGTGGTACAGGGCGTGGAAACACCATATATTTT	14	few	TRBV10-3	TRBJ1-3	-